The following is a TCR beta chain sequence with its context. Antigen unknown. The V and J ends lost 5 bases and 0 bases respectively, with 9 bases between them. The germline CDR1 and CDR2 sequences are SGDLS and YYNGEE. CDR3 length: 13 residues. The sample belongs to a study of T cells in Graves' hyperthyroidism and ophthalmopathy. RNA transcripts gave rise to amplified TCR beta CDR3 regions. TCR CDR3 regions were first amplified by RT-PCR with HTBI primers. TCRdb redid the calling of the multiplex PCR reads with MiXCR, one entry per CDR3 protein. In the table there are roughly 100,000 distinct CDR3 sequences, roughly 47% of which are singletons. Whole-study findings and limits: Researchers found most expanded thyroid clonotypes above 0.001 in blood as well.

The specimen sequenced was blood. This receptor was obtained from a middle-aged man with Graves' hyperthyroidism. The chain employs TRBV9 and TRBJ2-7; D is unclear. As DNA, the CDR3 is TGTGCCAGCAGTTTCTCTAGCTCCTACGAGCAGTACTTC. This codes for CASSFSSSYEQYF.